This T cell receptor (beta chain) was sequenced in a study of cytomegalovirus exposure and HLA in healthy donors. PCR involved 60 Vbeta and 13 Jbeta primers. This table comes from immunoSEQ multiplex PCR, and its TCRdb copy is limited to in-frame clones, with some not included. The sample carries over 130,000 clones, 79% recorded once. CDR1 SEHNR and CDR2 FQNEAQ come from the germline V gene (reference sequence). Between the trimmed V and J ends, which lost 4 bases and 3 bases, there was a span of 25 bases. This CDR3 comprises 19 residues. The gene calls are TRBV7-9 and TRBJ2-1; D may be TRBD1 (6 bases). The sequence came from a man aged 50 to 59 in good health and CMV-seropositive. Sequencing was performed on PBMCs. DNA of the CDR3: TGTGCCAGCAGCTCCCACAGGGCCCTCTACCCTAACGGCTACAATGAGCAGTTCTTC. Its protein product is CASSSHRALYPNGYNEQFF.